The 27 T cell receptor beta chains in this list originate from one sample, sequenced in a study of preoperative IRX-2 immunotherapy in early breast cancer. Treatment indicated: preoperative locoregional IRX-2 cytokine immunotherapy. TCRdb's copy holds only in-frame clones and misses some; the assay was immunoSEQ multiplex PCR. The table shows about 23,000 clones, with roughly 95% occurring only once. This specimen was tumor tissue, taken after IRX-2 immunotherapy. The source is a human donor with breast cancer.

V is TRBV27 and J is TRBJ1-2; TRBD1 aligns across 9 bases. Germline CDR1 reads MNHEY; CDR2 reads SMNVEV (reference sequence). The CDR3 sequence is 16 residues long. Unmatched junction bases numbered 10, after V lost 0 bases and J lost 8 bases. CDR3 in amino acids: CASSLSRDRVLGGYTF. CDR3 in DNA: TGTGCCAGCAGTTTATCCAGGGACAGGGTTTTGGGAGGCTACACCTTC.

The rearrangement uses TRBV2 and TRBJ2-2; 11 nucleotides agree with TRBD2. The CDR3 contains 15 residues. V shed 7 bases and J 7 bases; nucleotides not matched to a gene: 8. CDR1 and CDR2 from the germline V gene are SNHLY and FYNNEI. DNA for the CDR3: TGTGCCAGCAAAAGAACTAGCGGGAGTGGCGGGGAGCTGTTTTTT. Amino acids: CASKRTSGSGGELFF.

The CDR3 nucleotides read TGTGCCAGCAGCCAACAGGGGGTGTATGGCTACACCTTC. It encodes CASSQQGVYGYTF. This sequence joins TRBV13 and TRBJ1-2; 8 positions match TRBD1. V lost 5 bases to trimming and J lost 5 bases; unmatched junction nucleotides: 4. This CDR3 contains 13 residues. Germline CDR1 PRHDT, CDR2 FYEKMQ (reference sequence). Together with reference TRBV13 and TRBJ1-2, the CDR3 gives the full variable domain: AAGVIQSPRHLIKEKRETATLKCYPIPRHDTVYWYQQGPGQDPQFLISFYEKMQSDKGSIPDRFSAQQFSDYHSELNMSSLELGDSALYFCASSQQGVYGYTFGSGTRLTVV.

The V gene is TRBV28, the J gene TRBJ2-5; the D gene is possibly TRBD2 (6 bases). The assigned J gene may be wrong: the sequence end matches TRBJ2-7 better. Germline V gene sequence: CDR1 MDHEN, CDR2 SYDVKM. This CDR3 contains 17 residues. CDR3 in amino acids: CASSFGPVWRAAYEQYF. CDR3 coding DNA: TGTGCCAGCAGTTTCGGCCCCGTGTGGAGGGCTGCCTACGAGCAGTACTTC.

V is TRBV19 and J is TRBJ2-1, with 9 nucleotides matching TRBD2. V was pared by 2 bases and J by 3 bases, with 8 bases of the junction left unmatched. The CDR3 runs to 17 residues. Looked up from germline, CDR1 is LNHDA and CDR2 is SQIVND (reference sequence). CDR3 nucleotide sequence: TGTGCCAGTAGTATATATAGCGGGAGAGGGGGCTACAATGAGCAGTTCTTC. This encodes CASSIYSGRGGYNEQFF.

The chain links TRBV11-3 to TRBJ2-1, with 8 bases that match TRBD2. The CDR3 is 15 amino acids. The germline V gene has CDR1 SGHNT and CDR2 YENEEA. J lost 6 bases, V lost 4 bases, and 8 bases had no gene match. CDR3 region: CASSSGTRDRNEQFF. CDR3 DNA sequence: TGTGCCAGCAGCTCCGGGACTAGGGACCGCAATGAGCAGTTCTTC.

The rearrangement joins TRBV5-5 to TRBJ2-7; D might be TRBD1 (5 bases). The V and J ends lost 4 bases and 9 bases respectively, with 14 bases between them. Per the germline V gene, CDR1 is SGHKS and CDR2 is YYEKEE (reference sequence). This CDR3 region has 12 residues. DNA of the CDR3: TGTGCCAGCAGCCTGTTTTCAGGGCTGCAGTACTTC. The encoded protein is CASSLFSGLQYF.

The CDR3 here is CASGPLPGTENYGYTF. The CDR3 DNA reads as TGTGCTAGTGGTCCGCTTCCCGGGACGGAAAACTATGGCTACACCTTC. The chain employs TRBV12-5 and TRBJ1-2, with a tentative D call TRBD1 (5 bases). The CDR3 is 16 amino acids. Germline V gene data show CDR1 as LGHNT and CDR2 as FRNRAP. V lost 5 bases and J lost 2, with 18 bases in between. Combining the CDR3 with reference TRBV12-5 and TRBJ1-2 gives the whole variable domain DARVTQTPRHKVTEMGQEVTMRCQPILGHNTVFWYRQTMMQGLELLAYFRNRAPLDDSGMPKDRFSAEMPDATLATLKIQPSEPRDSAVYFCASGPLPGTENYGYTFGSGTRLTVV.

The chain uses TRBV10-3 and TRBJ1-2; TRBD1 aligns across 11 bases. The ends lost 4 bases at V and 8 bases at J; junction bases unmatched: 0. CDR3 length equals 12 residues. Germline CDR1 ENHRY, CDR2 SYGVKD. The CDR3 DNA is TGTGCCATCAGTGGGGACAGGGGGGGCTACACCTTC. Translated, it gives CAISGDRGGYTF.

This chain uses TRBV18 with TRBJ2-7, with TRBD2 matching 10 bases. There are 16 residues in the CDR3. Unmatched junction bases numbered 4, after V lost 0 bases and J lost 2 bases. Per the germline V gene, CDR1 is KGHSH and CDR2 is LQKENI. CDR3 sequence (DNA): TGTGCCAGCTCACCACCGTCTAGCGGGGGAACCTACGAGCAGTACTTC. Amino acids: CASSPPSSGGTYEQYF. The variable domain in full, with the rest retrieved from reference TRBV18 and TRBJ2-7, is NAGVMQNPRHLVRRRGQEARLRCSPMKGHSHVYWYRQLPEEGLKFMVYLQKENIIDESGMPKERFSAEFPKEGPSILRIQQVVRGDSAAYFCASSPPSSGGTYEQYFGPGTRLTVT.

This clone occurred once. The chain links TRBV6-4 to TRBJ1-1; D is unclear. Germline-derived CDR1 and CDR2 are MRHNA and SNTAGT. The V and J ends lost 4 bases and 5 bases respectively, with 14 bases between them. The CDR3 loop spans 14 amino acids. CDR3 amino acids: CASSASRVSTEAFF. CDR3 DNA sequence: TGTGCCAGCAGTGCGTCAAGGGTCTCGACTGAAGCTTTCTTT.

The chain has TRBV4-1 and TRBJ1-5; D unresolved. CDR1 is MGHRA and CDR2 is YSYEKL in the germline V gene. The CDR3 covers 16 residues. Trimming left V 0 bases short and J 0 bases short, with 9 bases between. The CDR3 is CASSQDVGYSNQPQHF. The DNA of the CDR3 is TGCGCCAGCAGCCAAGATGTCGGGTATAGCAATCAGCCCCAGCATTTT.

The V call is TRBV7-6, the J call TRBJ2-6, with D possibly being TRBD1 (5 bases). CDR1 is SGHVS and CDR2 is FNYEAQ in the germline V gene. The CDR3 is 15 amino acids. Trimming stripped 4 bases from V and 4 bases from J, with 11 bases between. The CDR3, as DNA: TGTGCCAGCAGCTCCCAGGGTACGGGGGCCAACGTCCTGACTTTC. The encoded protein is CASSSQGTGANVLTF.

The CDR3 spells CASSLDGSQAYEQYF. In DNA, the CDR3 is TGTGCCAGCAGCTTAGACGGGAGCCAAGCCTACGAGCAGTACTTC. This chain uses TRBV7-2 with TRBJ2-7; possibly TRBD2 for D (6 bases). The V end was cut by 1 base, the J end by 2 bases, with 12 bases between. The V gene's germline CDR1 is SGHTA and CDR2 FQGNSA. This CDR3 region has 15 residues.

This CDR3 reads CASSSRTGALYGYTF. The CDR3 region has the DNA TGTGCCAGCAGCTCCCGCACAGGGGCCCTCTATGGCTACACCTTC. J is TRBJ1-2 and V is TRBV7-9, with TRBD1 identical over 7 bases. The ends lost 4 bases at V and 4 bases at J; junction bases unmatched: 9. This CDR3 is built from 15 residues. CDR1 is SEHNR and CDR2 is FQNEAQ in the germline V gene (reference sequence).

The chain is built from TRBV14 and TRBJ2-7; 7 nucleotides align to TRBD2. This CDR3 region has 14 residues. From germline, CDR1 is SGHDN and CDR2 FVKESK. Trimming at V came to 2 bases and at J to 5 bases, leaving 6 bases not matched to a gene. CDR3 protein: CASSQWTRMDEQYF. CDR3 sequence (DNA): TGTGCCAGCAGCCAATGGACTAGAATGGACGAGCAGTACTTC.

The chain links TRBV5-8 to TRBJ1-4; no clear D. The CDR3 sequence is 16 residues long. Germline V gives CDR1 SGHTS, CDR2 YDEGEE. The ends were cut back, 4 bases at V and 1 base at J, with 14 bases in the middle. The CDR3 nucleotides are TGTGCCAGCAGCGAGACCGGGTCGGTAACTAATGAAAAACTGTTTTTT. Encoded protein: CASSETGSVTNEKLFF.

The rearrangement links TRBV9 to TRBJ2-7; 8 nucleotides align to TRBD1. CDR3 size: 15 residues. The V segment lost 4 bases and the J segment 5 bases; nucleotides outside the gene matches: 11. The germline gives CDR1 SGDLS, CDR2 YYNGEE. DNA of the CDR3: TGTGCCAGCAGCTCCCAGGGGGCGAGATCGGACGAGCAGTACTTC. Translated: CASSSQGARSDEQYF. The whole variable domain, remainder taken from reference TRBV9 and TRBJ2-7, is DSGVTQTPKHLITATGQRVTLRCSPRSGDLSVYWYQQSLDQGLQFLIQYYNGEERAKGNILERFSAQQFPDLHSELNLSSLELGDSALYFCASSSQGARSDEQYFGPGTRLTVT.

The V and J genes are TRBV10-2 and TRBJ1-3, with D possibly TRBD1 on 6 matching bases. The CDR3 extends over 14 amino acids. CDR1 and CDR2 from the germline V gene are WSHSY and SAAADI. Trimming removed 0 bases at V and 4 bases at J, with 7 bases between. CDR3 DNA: TGCGCCAGCAGTGAGTCAGGGACAGGAAACACCATATATTTT. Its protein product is CASSESGTGNTIYF.

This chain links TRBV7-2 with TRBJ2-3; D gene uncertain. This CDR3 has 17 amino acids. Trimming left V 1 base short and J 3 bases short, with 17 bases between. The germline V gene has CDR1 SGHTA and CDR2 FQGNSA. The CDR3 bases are TGTGCCAGCAGCTTAGAGGGCGGAAGGGTTCGGACAGATACGCAGTATTTT. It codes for CASSLEGGRVRTDTQYF.

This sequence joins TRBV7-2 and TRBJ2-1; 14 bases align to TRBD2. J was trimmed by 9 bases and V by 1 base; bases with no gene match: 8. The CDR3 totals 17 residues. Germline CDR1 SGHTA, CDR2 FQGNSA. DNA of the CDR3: TGTGCCAGCAGCTTAGTCGGGACTAGCGGGAGAGGTGGTGAGCAGTTCTTC. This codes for CASSLVGTSGRGGEQFF. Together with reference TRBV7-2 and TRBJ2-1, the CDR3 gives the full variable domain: GAGVSQSPSNKVTEKGKDVELRCDPISGHTALYWYRQSLGQGLEFLIYFQGNSAPDKSGLPSDRFSAERTGGSVSTLTIQRTQQEDSAVYLCASSLVGTSGRGGEQFFGPGTRLTVL.

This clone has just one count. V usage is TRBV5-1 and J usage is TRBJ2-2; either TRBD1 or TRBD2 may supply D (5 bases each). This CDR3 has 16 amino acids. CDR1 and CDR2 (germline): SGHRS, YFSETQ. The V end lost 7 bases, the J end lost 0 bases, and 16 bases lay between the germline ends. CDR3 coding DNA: TGCGCCAGCGCTCAACAGGACTCTGCGAACACCGGGGAGCTGTTTTTT. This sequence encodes CASAQQDSANTGELFF. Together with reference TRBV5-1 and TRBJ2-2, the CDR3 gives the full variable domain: KAGVTQTPRYLIKTRGQQVTLSCSPISGHRSVSWYQQTPGQGLQFLFEYFSETQRNKGNFPGRFSGRQFSNSRSEMNVSTLELGDSALYLCASAQQDSANTGELFFGEGSRLTVL.

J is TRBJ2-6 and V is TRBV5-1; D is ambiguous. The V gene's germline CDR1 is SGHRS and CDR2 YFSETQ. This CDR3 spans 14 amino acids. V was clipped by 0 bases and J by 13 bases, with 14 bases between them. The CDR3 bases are TGCGCCAGCAGCTTGGAGGCAGATTACGAGGTCCTGACTTTC. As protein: CASSLEADYEVLTF.

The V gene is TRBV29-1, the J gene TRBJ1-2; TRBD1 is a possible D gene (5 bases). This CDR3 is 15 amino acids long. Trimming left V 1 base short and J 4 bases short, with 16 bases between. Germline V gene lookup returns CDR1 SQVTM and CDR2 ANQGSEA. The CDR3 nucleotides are TGCAGCGTTGAAGTCTACCAGGGTTTCGGCTATGGCTACACCTTC. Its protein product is CSVEVYQGFGYGYTF.

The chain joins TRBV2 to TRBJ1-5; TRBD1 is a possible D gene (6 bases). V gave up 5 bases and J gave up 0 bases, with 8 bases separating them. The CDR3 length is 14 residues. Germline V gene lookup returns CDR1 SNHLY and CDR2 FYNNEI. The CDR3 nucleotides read TGTGCCAGCAGTATACAGGGTAGCAATCAGCCCCAGCATTTT. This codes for CASSIQGSNQPQHF. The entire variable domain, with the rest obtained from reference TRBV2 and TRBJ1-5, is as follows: EPEVTQTPSHQVTQMGQEVILRCVPISNHLYFYWYRQILGQKVEFLVSFYNNEISEKSEIFDDQFSVERPDGSNFTLKIRSTKLEDSAMYFCASSIQGSNQPQHFGDGTRLSIL.

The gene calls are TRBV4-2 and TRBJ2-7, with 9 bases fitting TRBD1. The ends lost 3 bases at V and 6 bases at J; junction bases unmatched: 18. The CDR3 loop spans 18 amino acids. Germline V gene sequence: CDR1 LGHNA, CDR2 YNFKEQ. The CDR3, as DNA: TGTGCCAGCAGCCAGGAGGGTAGGTGGACAGGGGCTAGGGGCGAGCAGTACTTC. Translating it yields CASSQEGRWTGARGEQYF.

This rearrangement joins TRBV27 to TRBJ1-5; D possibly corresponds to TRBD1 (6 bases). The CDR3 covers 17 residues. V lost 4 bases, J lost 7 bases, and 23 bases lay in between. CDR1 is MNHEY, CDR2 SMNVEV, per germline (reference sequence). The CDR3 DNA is TGTGCCAGCAGTTCATACGGGGAGAGGGGGAACGGGCAGCCCCAGCATTTT. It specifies CASSSYGERGNGQPQHF.